Each of the 9 T cell receptor beta chains below was sequenced from the same sample in a study of technical replicates of blood from a handful of donors. The method was immunoSEQ multiplex PCR; TCRdb's version includes in-frame clones alone and lacks a portion of them. The table records about 66,000 clones, nearly 98% of them present only once. Material: T cells isolated from PBMCs. These receptors were collected from a human donor in good health.

This chain connects TRBV11-2 to TRBJ2-1; possibly TRBD2 for D (5 bases). CDR1 and CDR2 (germline): SGHAT, FQNNGV. CDR3 length: 14 amino acids. V was cut by 5 bases and J by 7 bases, with 15 bases left in between. The CDR3 bases are TGTGCCAGCAGCCTCCTGAACACTAGGAATGAGCAGTTCTTC. It is translated as CASSLLNTRNEQFF.

The chain combines TRBV14 with TRBJ1-1, with a possible D match to TRBD1 (6 bases). This CDR3 contains 14 residues. Trimming shortened V by 4 bases and J by 5 bases, and 14 bases separated the two germline ends. Germline CDR1 reads SGHDN; CDR2 reads FVKESK. CDR3 in amino acids: CASSPRDTRTEAFF. The CDR3, as DNA: TGTGCCAGCAGCCCCCGGGACACACGGACTGAAGCTTTCTTT.

The chain recombines TRBV7-8 with TRBJ1-4, with D maybe TRBD1 (5 bases). Germline V gene data show CDR1 as SGHVS and CDR2 as FQNEAQ. Trimming took off 6 bases at V and 6 bases at J, with 11 bases between the two ends. The CDR3 covers 13 residues. CDR3 amino acids: CASRKGSDEKLFF. The CDR3, as DNA: TGTGCCAGCAGAAAGGGGTCGGATGAAAAACTGTTTTTT.

The CDR3 loop reads CASSSGLAIGETQYF. The CDR3 nucleotides read TGTGCCAGCAGCTCGGGACTAGCCATTGGAGAGACCCAGTACTTC. The J gene is TRBJ2-5, the V gene TRBV5-4, with TRBD2 identical over 9 bases. Germline CDR1 reads SGHNT; CDR2 reads YYREEE (reference sequence). CDR3 length: 15 amino acids. Germline trimming cut 3 bases from V and 4 bases from J; bases unmatched to any gene: 7.

The chain joins TRBV7-3 to TRBJ1-1, with D unclear. V dropped 0 bases and J dropped 3 bases, with 17 bases sitting between them. The CDR3 totals 17 residues. Germline CDR1 reads SGHTA; CDR2 reads FQGTGA. The CDR3 region is CASSLTIPVEDDTEAFF. CDR3 DNA: TGTGCCAGCAGCTTAACTATCCCAGTTGAGGATGACACTGAAGCTTTCTTT. The full variable domain, in which reference TRBV7-3 and TRBJ1-1 provide the parts outside the CDR3, is GAGVSQTPSNKVTEKGKYVELRCDPISGHTALYWYRQSLGQGPEFLIYFQGTGAADDSGLPNDRFFAVRPEGSVSTLKIQRTERGDSAVYLCASSLTIPVEDDTEAFFGQGTRLTVV.

This chain connects TRBV4-2 to TRBJ1-5; perhaps TRBD1 as D (5 bases). CDR1 and CDR2 from the germline V gene are LGHNA and YNFKEQ. The germline V and J ends were trimmed by 6 bases and 2 bases, with 11 bases remaining between them. CDR3 size: 14 residues. The CDR3 spells CASRLTGGNQPQHF. The CDR3 DNA reads as TGTGCCAGCAGACTCACAGGTGGCAATCAGCCCCAGCATTTT.

This chain links TRBV27 with TRBJ1-1; 7 bases map to TRBD1. With V trimmed by 5 bases and J by 0 bases, 9 bases remained unmatched. The CDR3 is 16 amino acids. Germline loops: CDR1 MNHEY, CDR2 SMNVEV (reference sequence). This CDR3 is CASSRVSGTVNTEAFF. The CDR3 DNA reads TGTGCCAGCAGTCGCGTCTCCGGGACAGTGAACACTGAAGCTTTCTTT.

This rearrangement joins TRBV7-9 to TRBJ2-1, with no clear D. Germline loops: CDR1 SEHNR, CDR2 FQNEAQ (reference sequence). V lost 2 bases to trimming and J lost 9 bases, with 5 bases between them. The CDR3 totals 11 residues. The chain's CDR3 is CASSLWAEQFF. In nucleotides, the CDR3 is TGTGCCAGCAGCTTATGGGCTGAGCAGTTCTTC.

This clone was counted a few times. The genes are TRBV28 and TRBJ1-1, with TRBD1 as a possible D gene (6 bases). Germline V gene lookup returns CDR1 MDHEN and CDR2 SYDVKM. Trimming removed 6 bases at V and 10 bases at J, with 24 bases between. The CDR3 contains 15 residues. The chain's CDR3 is CASSPPGRGNVGAFF. The CDR3 DNA reads as TGTGCCAGCAGCCCCCCGGGAAGGGGGAATGTTGGAGCTTTCTTT.